The present T cell receptor beta chain was sequenced within a study of Ad26.COV2.S vaccination and SARS-CoV-2 variants. Treatment given: around 19 received Ad26.COV2.S at low or high dose, single or two shots; five or six received placebo; per-sample allocation not given. Sampling happened 63 days after the first vaccine or placebo injection. SARS-CoV-2 spike from the Wuhan strain was encoded by the vaccine, an Ad26 vector. The assay was immunoSEQ multiplex PCR, and TCRdb's table has in-frame clones only and misses some. The data contain fewer than 600,000 clones, roughly nine tenths of them singletons. V lost 3 bases, J lost 4 bases, and 9 bases lay in between. In germline, CDR1 is MNHNY, CDR2 SVGAGI (reference sequence). This CDR3 is 14 amino acids long. Notes on the study in general: It is possible that the TCR breadth and depth analyses underestimated the total T cell responses. Vaccinated individuals (as opposed to placebo recipients) had higher spike-specific TCR breadth. Placebo and vaccine recipients had non-spike TCR breadth that was similar.

Only one count was recorded for this clone. Its antigen remains unidentified. This chain joins TRBV6-6 and TRBJ1-4, with a tentative D call TRBD1 (5 bases). The source material was peripheral blood, sampled in a trial of Ad26.COV2.S vaccine versus placebo. The sequence derives from a person between 18 and 65 years old who received the Ad26.COV2.S COVID-19 vaccine or a placebo. CDR3 protein: CASSYGGGNEKLFF. The CDR3 bases are TGTGCCAGCAGTTATGGGGGGGGTAATGAAAAACTGTTTTTT.